The 10 T cell receptor beta chains reported below all come from one sample, sequenced in a study of blood T cell repertoires in COVID-19. Sequencing was performed with immunoSEQ multiplex PCR; in TCRdb, only in-frame clones are kept and a portion is missing. The table shows about 68,000 clones, with roughly nine tenths occurring only once. The sequencing sample was made of peripheral blood. These receptors all stem from a man in his fifties with active COVID-19.

This clone was found once. The genes are TRBV7-2 and TRBJ2-1; possible D gene TRBD2, 7 bases. V lost 4 bases to trimming and J lost 7 bases, with 20 bases between them. There are 16 residues in the CDR3. The V gene's germline CDR1 is SGHTA and CDR2 FQGNSA. CDR3 loop: CASSSRGGAGGNEQFF. The CDR3 nucleotides are TGTGCCAGCAGCTCCAGGGGCGGGGCCGGGGGGAATGAGCAGTTCTTC.

This clone was observed a handful of times. The chain has TRBV11-2 and TRBJ2-7; 12 bases fit TRBD2. After removal of 1 base from V and 2 bases from J, the junction contained 3 bases not matched to a gene. Germline-derived CDR1 and CDR2 are SGHAT and FQNNGV. This CDR3 is built from 16 residues. The CDR3 sequence: CASSLARTSGTYEQYF. Written as DNA, the CDR3 is TGTGCCAGCAGCTTAGCTCGGACTAGCGGGACCTACGAGCAGTACTTC.

The chain recombines TRBV19 with TRBJ1-1; 8 bases are shared with TRBD1. The CDR3 is 15 amino acids. Germline-derived CDR1 and CDR2 are LNHDA and SQIVND (reference sequence). V shed 4 bases and J 5 bases; nucleotides not matched to a gene: 9. This chain's CDR3 is CASSTSDRGRTEAFF. The CDR3 nucleotides read TGTGCCAGTAGTACCTCAGACAGGGGACGGACTGAAGCTTTCTTT.

The genes are TRBV6-2 or TRBV6-3 and TRBJ1-2; possibly TRBD1 for D (5 bases). The CDR3 totals 15 residues. Trimming pared 3 bases from V and 8 bases from J, leaving 19 bases between. CDR1 MNHEY and CDR2 SVGEGT come from the germline V gene. The CDR3 loop is CASSYPPPGGDGYTF. The CDR3 nucleotides read TGTGCCAGCAGTTATCCCCCCCCCGGGGGGGACGGCTACACCTTC.

This rearrangement joins TRBV6-5 to TRBJ2-7, with TRBD2 matching 9 bases. The CDR3 runs 14 residues. J gave up 5 bases and V 6 bases, and 8 bases lay outside the gene matches. CDR1 MNHEY and CDR2 SVGAGI come from the germline V gene. The CDR3 DNA reads as TGTGCCAGCAGAACAGCGGGGGGCGTCCACGAGCAGTACTTC. Its protein is CASRTAGGVHEQYF.

The J gene is TRBJ2-7, the V gene TRBV4-2; D is ambiguous. Germline CDR1 is LGHNA and CDR2 is YNFKEQ. V was pared by 0 bases and J by 7 bases, with 10 bases between. This CDR3 region has 13 residues. The CDR3 spells CASSQDRVREQYF. CDR3 DNA sequence: TGTGCCAGCAGCCAAGATCGTGTCCGTGAGCAGTACTTC.

V and J are TRBV30 and TRBJ1-5, with a tentative D call TRBD1 (5 bases). Germline V lookup: CDR1 GTSNPN, CDR2 SVGIG (reference sequence). Trimming pared 1 base from V and 9 bases from J, leaving 16 bases between. This CDR3 region has 14 residues. The CDR3 loop reads CAWSGGRGEGPQHF. The CDR3 bases are TGTGCCTGGAGTGGGGGACGGGGGGAAGGGCCCCAGCATTTT.

The genes are TRBV5-1 and TRBJ2-1; TRBD1 matches at 10 bases. Trimming at V came to 5 bases and at J to 10 bases, leaving 12 bases not matched to a gene. The CDR3 is 15 residues long. Germline assignment: CDR1 SGHRS and CDR2 YFSETQ. The CDR3 bases are TGCGCCAGCAGGGACGGGACAGGGGACACATTGGAGCAGTTCTTC. Protein: CASRDGTGDTLEQFF. The full variable domain, rest sourced from reference TRBV5-1 and TRBJ2-1, is KAGVTQTPRYLIKTRGQQVTLSCSPISGHRSVSWYQQTPGQGLQFLFEYFSETQRNKGNFPGRFSGRQFSNSRSEMNVSTLELGDSALYLCASRDGTGDTLEQFFGPGTRLTVL.

The rearrangement uses TRBV5-3 and TRBJ1-1; 7 positions match TRBD1. TRBV5-3 is identified as an open reading frame with a role that is uncertain. Trimming cost V 2 bases and J 1 base; bases outside gene matches: 11. The CDR3 runs 17 residues. The CDR3 loop reads CARSFWTGRRGNTEAFF. CDR3 coding DNA: TGTGCCAGAAGCTTTTGGACAGGTAGAAGAGGGAACACTGAAGCTTTCTTT.

V and J are TRBV7-8 and TRBJ1-4; unclear D gene. The V end lost 1 base, the J end lost 4 bases, and 10 bases lay between the germline ends. The length of the CDR3 is 15 residues. Germline V gene sequence: CDR1 SGHVS, CDR2 FQNEAQ. The CDR3 loop is CASSLGVRFNEKLFF. The CDR3, as DNA: TGTGCCAGCAGCTTAGGGGTCAGGTTTAATGAAAAACTGTTTTTT.